One sample yielded the 17 T cell receptor beta chains listed below, sequenced in a study of cytomegalovirus exposure and HLA in healthy donors. Use of 60 Vbeta and 13 Jbeta primers characterized the PCR. Sequencing used immunoSEQ multiplex PCR; TCRdb keeps in-frame clones, though not all of them. The top ten hold about a tenth of the sample, which has under 200,000 clones, about 80% seen once. Sequencing was carried out using PBMCs. The source of these receptors is a man aged 18-30 years in good health and CMV-seropositive.

The DNA for the CDR3 is TGTGCCAGCAGCTTGGTCGACAGGCCTCAAGAGACCCAGTACTTC. It specifies CASSLVDRPQETQYF. The chain is built from TRBV5-4 and TRBJ2-5; D possibly corresponds to TRBD1 (6 bases). The CDR3 covers 15 residues. Germline CDR1 SGHNT, CDR2 YYREEE (reference sequence). The germline V and J ends were trimmed by 0 bases and 2 bases, with 11 bases remaining between them.

The rearrangement links TRBV7-9 to TRBJ2-3; 7 nucleotides match TRBD1. Trimming removed 4 bases from V and 6 bases from J; junction bases left unmatched: 13. This CDR3 is built from 16 residues. Per germline, CDR1 SEHNR and CDR2 FQNEAQ (reference sequence). The chain's CDR3 is CASSSIWDRDRDTQYF. The CDR3 coding sequence is TGTGCCAGCAGCTCGATATGGGACAGAGATCGGGATACGCAGTATTTT.

The chain uses TRBV7-6 and TRBJ2-1; perhaps TRBD2 as D (6 bases). The CDR3 is made up of 16 amino acids. The V end lost 4 bases, the J end lost 3 bases, and 16 bases lay between the germline ends. The germline V gene has CDR1 SGHVS and CDR2 FNYEAQ. The chain's CDR3 is CASSWVRDSLYNEQFF. CDR3 in DNA: TGTGCCAGCAGCTGGGTCCGGGACTCCCTCTACAATGAGCAGTTCTTC.

This clone was seen a few times. The V and J genes are TRBV25-1 and TRBJ2-1; TRBD2 aligns across 9 bases. Unmatched junction bases numbered 12, after V lost 3 bases and J lost 9 bases. Germline-derived CDR1 and CDR2 are MGHDK and SYGVNS. This CDR3 region has 16 residues. CDR3: CASSDSSGTSLREQFF. For the CDR3, the DNA is TGTGCCAGCAGTGACTCCTCCGGGACTAGCTTGCGTGAGCAGTTCTTC. The complete variable domain, with remaining parts taken from reference TRBV25-1 and TRBJ2-1, reads EADIYQTPRYLVIGTGKKITLECSQTMGHDKMYWYQQDPGMELHLIHYSYGVNSTEKGDLSSESTVSRIRTEHFPLTLESARPSHTSQYLCASSDSSGTSLREQFFGPGTRLTVL.

The chain links TRBV27 to TRBJ1-5; D is undetermined. The germline gives CDR1 MNHEY, CDR2 SMNVEV (reference sequence). V was shortened by 6 bases and J by 4 bases, with 10 bases between the two germline ends. The CDR3 extends over 13 amino acids. CDR3 sequence: CASRLVRNQPQHF. CDR3 bases: TGTGCCAGCAGGCTAGTCCGAAATCAGCCCCAGCATTTT.

The chain combines TRBV2 with TRBJ1-2; 9 bases are a match to TRBD1. The CDR3 loop spans 14 amino acids. The germline V gene has CDR1 SNHLY and CDR2 FYNNEI. The junction had 3 bases not matched to a gene; V was cut back by 3 bases and J by 4 bases. The CDR3 region has the DNA TGTGCCAGCAGTGAGGGACAGGGTACCTATGGCTACACCTTC. This translates into CASSEGQGTYGYTF. Full variable domain (rest looked up from reference TRBV2 and TRBJ1-2): EPEVTQTPSHQVTQMGQEVILRCVPISNHLYFYWYRQILGQKVEFLVSFYNNEISEKSEIFDDQFSVERPDGSNFTLKIRSTKLEDSAMYFCASSEGQGTYGYTFGSGTRLTVV.

This clone has just a few counts. The V and J genes are TRBV4-2 and TRBJ2-1; TRBD2 agrees at 9 bases. This CDR3 region has 15 residues. Germline values: CDR1 LGHNA, CDR2 YNFKEQ. The J segment lost 7 bases and the V segment lost 2 bases, leaving 6 bases of the junction unmatched. The CDR3 protein is CASSQPRGGWNEQFF. In nucleotides, the CDR3 is TGTGCCAGCAGCCAACCGCGGGGGGGTTGGAATGAGCAGTTCTTC.

The chain couples TRBV29-1 to TRBJ2-7; no clear D. The germline V gene has CDR1 SQVTM and CDR2 ANQGSEA. Trimming took off 5 bases at V and 0 bases at J, with 11 bases between the two ends. This CDR3 is built from 13 residues. CDR3 sequence (DNA): TGCAGCGTTAGCAACGGTGGCTCCTACGAGCAGTACTTC. Its translation is CSVSNGGSYEQYF.

J is TRBJ1-3 and V is TRBV11-2; a weak D match, TRBD1 (6 bases). The CDR3 spans 15 residues. Per germline, CDR1 SGHAT and CDR2 FQNNGV. Trimming cost V 5 bases and J 1 base, with 12 bases left between them. The CDR3 here is CASSLQGNSGNTIYF. As DNA, the CDR3 is TGTGCCAGCAGCCTACAGGGTAATTCTGGAAACACCATATATTTT.

The V and J genes are TRBV6-5 and TRBJ2-3, with no clear D. With 6 bases removed from V and 6 bases from J, the gap between germline ends came to 10 bases. This CDR3 is 12 amino acids long. The germline gives CDR1 MNHEY, CDR2 SVGAGI. CDR3 bases: TGTGCCAGCAGCTCACAGCCGGATACGCAGTATTTT. Its translation is CASSSQPDTQYF.

The chain couples TRBV10-3 to TRBJ1-3, with D possibly being TRBD1 (5 bases). The CDR3 is 14 amino acids. Germline CDR1 and CDR2: ENHRY and SYGVKD. V dropped 2 bases and J dropped 4 bases, with 9 bases sitting between them. CDR3 in amino acids: CAISEIGAGNTIYF. Here the CDR3 DNA reads TGTGCCATCAGTGAGATAGGGGCCGGAAACACCATATATTTT.

The chain recombines TRBV5-5 with TRBJ1-2; 7 bases map to TRBD1. The CDR3 loop spans 13 amino acids. Germline loops: CDR1 SGHKS, CDR2 YYEKEE (reference sequence). After removal of 4 bases from V and 2 bases from J, the junction contained 2 bases not matched to a gene. The DNA of the CDR3 is TGTGCCAGCAGCCCGGACAGGAACTATGGCTACACCTTC. Protein sequence: CASSPDRNYGYTF. Drawing the rest from reference TRBV5-5 and TRBJ1-2, the complete variable domain is DAGVTQSPTHLIKTRGQQVTLRCSPISGHKSVSWYQQVLGQGPQFIFQYYEKEERGRGNFPDRFSARQFPNYSSELNVNALLLGDSALYLCASSPDRNYGYTFGSGTRLTVV.

This clone has only a few counts. This chain joins TRBV29-1 and TRBJ2-3; the D is unclear. CDR3 length: 13 residues. Germline assignment: CDR1 SQVTM and CDR2 ANQGSEA. V gave up 4 bases and J gave up 0 bases, with 8 bases separating them. The CDR3 nucleotides read TGCAGCGTTGTTGGCATAAGCACAGATACGCAGTATTTT. Protein: CSVVGISTDTQYF.

The chain recombines TRBV11-1 with TRBJ2-2; 7 nucleotides line up with TRBD2. The CDR3 length is 13 residues. Germline loops: CDR1 SGHAT, CDR2 FQDESV (reference sequence). V lost 8 bases, J lost 3 bases, and 3 bases stayed unmatched. The CDR3 is CASGGGYTGELFF. In DNA, the CDR3 is TGTGCCAGCGGGGGAGGGTACACCGGGGAGCTGTTTTTT.

The V call is TRBV7-6, the J call TRBJ1-1, with TRBD1 as a possible D gene (6 bases). Trimming took 2 bases from V and 5 from J, leaving 15 bases between them. The V gene's germline CDR1 is SGHVS and CDR2 FNYEAQ. This CDR3 region has 15 residues. CDR3 amino acids: CASSLPGAGGTEAFF. CDR3 bases: TGTGCCAGCAGCTTACCAGGGGCCGGGGGGACTGAAGCTTTCTTT.

This clone was seen only a few times. The genes are TRBV27 and TRBJ2-3; 13 positions agree with TRBD2. From germline, CDR1 is MNHEY and CDR2 SMNVEV (reference sequence). J was trimmed by 6 bases and V by 2 bases; bases with no gene match: 11. The CDR3 covers 18 residues. DNA of the CDR3: TGTGCCAGCAGTTTAGGGCCACTAGCGGGGGGGCCAGGGGATACGCAGTATTTT. This translates into CASSLGPLAGGPGDTQYF.

The chain links TRBV5-6 to TRBJ2-5; 9 nucleotides match TRBD1. The CDR3 length is 16 residues. Germline values: CDR1 SGHDT, CDR2 YYEEEE. The V segment lost 0 bases and the J segment 5 bases; nucleotides outside the gene matches: 8. This CDR3 reads CASSLDDWDRVETQYF. The CDR3 DNA reads TGTGCCAGCAGCTTGGATGACTGGGACAGGGTGGAGACCCAGTACTTC.